This TCR beta chain stems from a study of tumor-infiltrating lymphocytes in localized non-small cell lung cancer. Trimming left V 4 bases short and J 1 base short, with 15 bases between. Germline assignment: CDR1 SGDLS and CDR2 YYNGEE. This CDR3 contains 15 residues. The data were produced by immunoSEQ multiplex PCR, yet TCRdb's version contains in-frame clones alone and is incomplete. In the table there are under 15,000 clones, more than 75% of which are singletons. The sequenced material came from lung tumor tissue. The chain joins TRBV9 to TRBJ2-7, with D possibly called TRBD1 or TRBD2 (5 bases each). The receptor was isolated from a human donor with non-small cell lung cancer. The CDR3 nucleotides are TGTGCCAGCAGCATCGGGACCGACGTATCCTACGAGCAGTACTTC. Translation: CASSIGTDVSYEQYF.